This T cell receptor beta chain was recovered during a study of vaccination and CD4 T cells after COVID-19. In the study overall: The study enrolled six male and four female convalescents, two of whom were Hispanic. The post-COVID samples were taken a median roughly 98 days after diagnosis, anywhere from 35 to 161.

Cultured CD4+ T-cell DNA underwent Oncomine TCR Beta short-read sequencing. Each CDR3 protein gets one entry after TCRdb re-called the PCR reads with MiXCR. Of nearly 11,000 distinct CDR3 sequences in the sample, approximately 70% were seen once. As to treatment: roughly 10-day PBMC culture with coronavirus spike peptide pools or control peptides (ViraFEST assay). A few million PBMCs per well were cultured with 8.5 to 10 IU/ml IL-2 and 7.5 to 10 ug/ml peptide pools. Study outcomes and limitations: When vaccine-specific clones from convalescent patients were examined, 304 of 307 were spike mono-reactive.

In the case of this clonotype: Its antigen remains unidentified.

CDR1 is SGHTA and CDR2 is FQGNSA in the germline V gene. J lost 5 bases, V lost 0 bases, and 4 bases had no gene match. The CDR3 runs to 16 residues. This sequence originates from a human donor who had recovered from COVID-19. The chain links TRBV7-2 to TRBJ1-6; 7 nucleotides match TRBD1. Material: CD4+ T cells from blood, cultured in vitro. This CDR3 reads CASSLAGTANNSPLHF. CDR3 DNA sequence: TGTGCCAGCAGCTTAGCGGGGACAGCGAATAATTCACCCCTCCACTTT.